What follows are 15 T cell receptor beta chains derived from one specimen sequenced in a study of CD4+ T cells in melanoma. TCRdb's copy holds only in-frame clones and misses some; the assay was immunoSEQ multiplex PCR. The table shows more than 3,500 clones, with 73% occurring only once. The material sequenced was tumor tissue. The receptors were sampled from a human donor with melanoma.

The CDR3 sequence is CASSLWEGTKETQYF. The CDR3 nucleotides read TGTGCCAGCAGTTTGTGGGAGGGTACAAAGGAGACGCAGTATTTT. The gene calls are TRBV28 and TRBJ2-3, with 7 bases matching TRBD2. With V trimmed by 3 bases and J by 9 bases, 12 bases remained unmatched. This CDR3 is built from 15 residues. Germline lookup yields CDR1 MDHEN and CDR2 SYDVKM.

J is TRBJ1-2 and V is TRBV5-1; no definite D call. The CDR3 contains 13 residues. CDR1 is SGHRS, CDR2 YFSETQ, per germline. V lost 0 bases and J lost 8, with 11 bases in between. CDR3 nucleotide sequence: TGCGCCAGCAGCTTGGCCGTGGGCAGGGGCTACACCTTC. Its protein is CASSLAVGRGYTF.

This chain joins TRBV28 and TRBJ2-1, with TRBD2 matching over 15 bases. Germline loops: CDR1 MDHEN, CDR2 SYDVKM. The junction had 16 bases not matched to a gene; V was cut back by 4 bases and J by 0 bases. The CDR3 is 22 amino acids. CDR3 amino acids: CASSYRAPGTSGRPSSYNEQFF. CDR3 in DNA: TGTGCCAGCAGTTACCGGGCCCCTGGGACTAGCGGGAGGCCAAGCTCCTACAATGAGCAGTTCTTC.

This clone was found once. This chain links TRBV10-3 with TRBJ2-1; possible D gene TRBD2, 6 bases. The CDR3 spans 16 residues. Trimming shortened V by 10 bases and J by 8 bases, and 27 bases separated the two germline ends. Germline-derived CDR1 and CDR2 are ENHRY and SYGVKD. CDR3 in DNA: TGTGCCACCGGGGTGGGGGGATTTGTATCTCCCTATGAGCAGTTCTTC. Its translation is CATGVGGFVSPYEQFF.

This clone was observed a handful of times. The chain is built from TRBV4-3 and TRBJ2-1; D call uncertain. The CDR3 sequence is 14 residues long. Germline V CDR1 and CDR2: LGHNA, YSLEER. V lost 4 bases to trimming and J lost 10 bases, with 17 bases between them. The CDR3 loop is CASSRGSRGREQFF. In DNA form, the CDR3 reads TGCGCCAGCAGCCGCGGATCTAGAGGCAGGGAGCAGTTCTTC.

V usage is TRBV18 and J usage is TRBJ1-2; D gene uncertain. The CDR3 spans 15 residues. The germline V gene encodes CDR1 KGHSH and CDR2 LQKENI. The germline V and J ends were trimmed by 0 bases and 5 bases, with 13 bases remaining between them. CDR3 loop: CASSPPVAGEYGYTF. The CDR3 DNA is TGTGCCAGCTCACCACCTGTGGCCGGGGAATATGGCTACACCTTC.

The chain links TRBV18 to TRBJ2-1; TRBD2 matches 8 bases. The CDR3 consists of 16 residues. J lost 7 bases, V lost 3 bases, and 11 bases had no gene match. The germline V gene encodes CDR1 KGHSH and CDR2 LQKENI. This CDR3 is CASSPVTGLVFNEQFF. The CDR3 nucleotides are TGTGCCAGCTCACCGGTGACGGGACTAGTGTTTAATGAGCAGTTCTTC. The variable domain in full, with the rest retrieved from reference TRBV18 and TRBJ2-1, is NAGVMQNPRHLVRRRGQEARLRCSPMKGHSHVYWYRQLPEEGLKFMVYLQKENIIDESGMPKERFSAEFPKEGPSILRIQQVVRGDSAAYFCASSPVTGLVFNEQFFGPGTRLTVL.

This sequence joins TRBV7-3 and TRBJ2-2; a possible D gene is TRBD1 (6 bases). The CDR3 runs 15 residues. Germline lookup yields CDR1 SGHTA and CDR2 FQGTGA. V gave up 4 bases and J gave up 1 base, with 10 bases separating them. CDR3 sequence: CASSSETGNTGELFF. The DNA for the CDR3 is TGTGCCAGCAGCTCCGAGACAGGGAACACCGGGGAGCTGTTTTTT.

Within the sample, this clone is large (0.1 to 1%). The chain carries TRBV28 and TRBJ2-1, with TRBD2 matching over 7 bases. CDR1 is MDHEN and CDR2 is SYDVKM in the germline V gene. This CDR3 is built from 16 residues. Unmatched junction bases numbered 7, after V lost 5 bases and J lost 0 bases. CDR3 in DNA: TGTGCCAGCAGTAAAACAGCGGGGATCTCCTACAATGAGCAGTTCTTC. It yields the protein CASSKTAGISYNEQFF.

This sequence joins TRBV2 and TRBJ2-5; perhaps TRBD2 as D (6 bases). In germline, CDR1 is SNHLY, CDR2 FYNNEI. This CDR3 region has 15 residues. V lost 6 bases, J lost 2 bases, and 16 bases lay in between. This CDR3 reads CASRAPGGQQETQYF. The CDR3 region has the DNA TGTGCCAGCAGGGCCCCAGGAGGGCAACAAGAGACCCAGTACTTC.

This clone was detected once. This chain links TRBV25-1 with TRBJ2-5; the match to TRBD1 covers 7 bases. The J call is in doubt because the DNA end fits TRBJ2-7 better. The germline CDR1 and CDR2 sequences are MGHDK and SYGVNS. The CDR3 runs 14 residues. The DNA of the CDR3 is TGTGCCAGCCAAGGGACAGTCGGGCCCTACGAGCAGTACTTC. It encodes CASQGTVGPYEQYF.

The V call is TRBV7-8, the J call TRBJ2-1; a weak D match, TRBD1 (6 bases). Trimming cost V 2 bases and J 4 bases, with 18 bases left between them. The CDR3 is 17 residues long. Germline-derived CDR1 and CDR2 are SGHVS and FQNEAQ. The CDR3 here is CASSLRRGGYLYNEQFF. DNA of the CDR3: TGTGCCAGCAGCTTACGCAGGGGTGGATACTTATACAATGAGCAGTTCTTC. The complete variable domain, with remaining parts taken from reference TRBV7-8 and TRBJ2-1, reads GAGVSQSPRYKVAKRGQDVALRCDPISGHVSLFWYQQALGQGPEFLTYFQNEAQLDKSGLPSDRFFAERPEGSVSTLKIQRTQQEDSAVYLCASSLRRGGYLYNEQFFGPGTRLTVL.

This clone was seen a few times. This chain joins TRBV7-9 and TRBJ2-1; 11 positions agree with TRBD2. The CDR3 spans 15 residues. Germline V gives CDR1 SEHNR, CDR2 FQNEAQ (reference sequence). The V and J ends lost 1 base and 7 bases, in that order; junction bases with no gene match: 3. CDR3 bases: TGTGCCAGCAGCTTAGGGACTAGCGGGCGAAATGAGCAGTTCTTC. It encodes CASSLGTSGRNEQFF.

J is TRBJ2-3 and V is TRBV5-6, with 7 bases aligning to TRBD2. Germline V gene lookup returns CDR1 SGHDT and CDR2 YYEEEE. Losses at the gene ends were 2 bases for V and 2 bases for J; bases not matched to a gene: 5. CDR3 length: 15 residues. For the CDR3, the DNA is TGTGCCAGCAGCTTTACTAGCGATGACACAGATACGCAGTATTTT. Its protein product is CASSFTSDDTDTQYF.

This clone was seen only once. The V call is TRBV5-1, the J call TRBJ2-5, with D possibly TRBD2 on 6 matching bases. Trimming cost V 4 bases and J 4 bases, with 17 bases left between them. From germline, CDR1 is SGHRS and CDR2 YFSETQ. The CDR3 covers 15 residues. The CDR3 DNA reads TGCGCCAGCAGCCAAGTTTTGGGACTCGGAGAGACCCAGTACTTC. Amino acid sequence: CASSQVLGLGETQYF. Looking up the rest from reference TRBV5-1 and TRBJ2-5 gives the full variable domain: KAGVTQTPRYLIKTRGQQVTLSCSPISGHRSVSWYQQTPGQGLQFLFEYFSETQRNKGNFPGRFSGRQFSNSRSEMNVSTLELGDSALYLCASSQVLGLGETQYFGPGTRLLVL.